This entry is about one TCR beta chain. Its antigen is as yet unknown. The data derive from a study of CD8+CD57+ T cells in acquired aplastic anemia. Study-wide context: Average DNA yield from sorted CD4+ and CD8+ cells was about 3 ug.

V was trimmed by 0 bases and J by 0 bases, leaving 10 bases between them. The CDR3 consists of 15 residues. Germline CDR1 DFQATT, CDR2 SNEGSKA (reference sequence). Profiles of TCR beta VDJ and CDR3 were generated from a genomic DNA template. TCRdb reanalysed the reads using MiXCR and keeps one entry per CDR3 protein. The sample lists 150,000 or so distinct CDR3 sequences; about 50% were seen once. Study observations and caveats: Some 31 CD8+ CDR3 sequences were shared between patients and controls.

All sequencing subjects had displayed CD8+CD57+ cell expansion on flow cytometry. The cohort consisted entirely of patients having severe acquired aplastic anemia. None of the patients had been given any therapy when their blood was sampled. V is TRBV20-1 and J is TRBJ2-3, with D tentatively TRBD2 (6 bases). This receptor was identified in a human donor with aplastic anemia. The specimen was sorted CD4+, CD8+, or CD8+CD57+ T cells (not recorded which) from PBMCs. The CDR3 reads CSARDWGTSTDTQYF. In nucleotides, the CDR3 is TGCAGTGCTAGAGATTGGGGGACTAGCACAGATACGCAGTATTTT.